The present T cell receptor (beta chain) was sequenced within a study of identifying expanded T cells in peripheral blood. Trimming took 6 bases from V and 7 from J, leaving 25 bases between them. The CDR3 has 17 residues. Germline V gives CDR1 KGHSH, CDR2 LQKENI. Study-level findings and limits: Variance in clone template counts between approximately two-week samples significantly increased with total template count across all healthy donors.

Libraries were prepared by immunoSEQ multiplex PCR; TCRdb keeps only in-frame clonotypes and omits some of them. The sample has just over 90,000 clones; almost 90% are singletons. Points on this clone: Its antigen remains unidentified.

V usage is TRBV18 and J usage is TRBJ2-1; D possibly uses TRBD1 or TRBD2 (5 bases each). This receptor was obtained from a person between 18 and 75 years old in good health. Sequencing used blood. In DNA, the CDR3 is TGTGCCAGCTCCTCGGAGGTGGCGGCGCTGGACAAAAATGAGCAGTTCTTC. It encodes CASSSEVAALDKNEQFF.